This record covers a single T cell receptor beta chain. Authors' analysis steps: Using reference gene primer amplification, nucleated cell counts were estimated. Data came from immunoSEQ multiplex PCR; TCRdb stores just in-frame clones and leaves some out. V and J calls and clone size are given by that table; D and trimming were obtained from the DNA. The sample contains around 100,000 clones, around 90% of which appear only once. The data derive from a study of blood T cell repertoires in COVID-19. Looking at the study overall: The United States, Italy and Spain were the sources of the acute and convalescent COVID-19 samples. Sources were T cells, B-cell-depleted T cells, or PBMCs; the material itself was cDNA or gDNA.

The CDR3 contains 13 residues. V was shortened by 4 bases and J by 2 bases, with 8 bases between the two germline ends. Looked up from germline, CDR1 is MNHEY and CDR2 is SMNVEV (reference sequence). Sequenced sample: peripheral blood. The chain employs TRBV27 and TRBJ1-2; the D is unclear. The TCR sequence derives from a man aged 65 to 85 with acute or convalescent COVID-19. CDR3 nucleotides: TGTGCCAGCAGTTGGTTAGAGAACTATGGCTACACCTTC. It encodes CASSWLENYGYTF.